In this sample, the clone carrying this T cell receptor beta chain turned up a few times. These data are taken from a study of blood T cell repertoires in COVID-19. Background on the study: Specimens from acute and convalescent COVID-19 originated in the United States, Italy and Spain.

Profiled with immunoSEQ multiplex PCR; TCRdb holds only in-frame clones, not every one. The table includes 150,000 to 250,000 clones, just under 85% detected once. V was pared by 0 bases and J by 2 bases, with 9 bases between. Germline values: CDR1 SGDLS, CDR2 YYNGEE. This CDR3 spans 14 amino acids. The sample was peripheral blood. The chain couples TRBV9 to TRBJ2-7; no definite D call. The receptor was isolated from a human donor with acute or convalescent COVID-19. The donor label of this sample is uncertain. The CDR3 nucleotides read TGTGCCAGCAGCGTAGCTCCTGAGACCTACGAGCAGTACTTC. Translation: CASSVAPETYEQYF.